This T cell receptor beta chain was identified in a study of CD8 T cells in ankylosing spondylitis. Comments on this clonotype: Its antigen is still unknown.

Findings of the study overall: Reported data indicate significant enrichment of disease-linked clones within matched ankylosing spondylitis synovial fluid. Reports of some motif variants in reactive arthritis synovial fluid and blood predate this one. For ankylosing spondylitis blood, a TCR beta motif of several highly homologous variants appeared characteristic.

Generation of TCR beta libraries employed quantitative 5'-RACE incorporating molecular barcodes. Using its own MiXCR run on the 5' RACE reads, TCRdb lists one record per CDR3 protein. This table holds around 330,000 distinct CDR3 sequences, under 14% found once. The CDR3 sequence is 14 residues long. Germline assignment: CDR1 DFQATT and CDR2 SNEGSKA (reference sequence). The ends were cut back, 5 bases at V and 9 bases at J, with 22 bases in the middle. The sample comprised blood, either unsorted or a sorted T cell fraction (not recorded which). V usage is TRBV20-1 and J usage is TRBJ1-2; no firm D call. This TCR derives from a female donor with ankylosing spondylitis or in good health (not recorded which). The CDR3 DNA reads as TGCAGTGCTCAACCAGTACGGGCGAGTAGGAGCTACACCTTC. Protein sequence: CSAQPVRASRSYTF.